This TCR beta chain comes out of a study of blood T cell repertoires in COVID-19. Generated by immunoSEQ multiplex PCR, the TCRdb table keeps only in-frame clones and is missing some. The top ten clones hold almost 2% of a sample with under 500,000 clones, around 90% of them seen once. This CDR3 is built from 12 residues. The germline gives CDR1 MNHNS, CDR2 SASEGT. V was cut by 1 base and J by 5 bases, with 5 bases left in between. Cohorts were based on clinical histories the participants reported. This TCR derives from a woman under 30 with acute COVID-19. Input material: PBMCs or T cells enriched from blood (not recorded which). V is TRBV6-1 and J is TRBJ1-2; D is unresolved. CDR3: CASSEDRYGYTF. The CDR3 DNA reads as TGTGCCAGCAGTGAAGACCGGTATGGCTACACCTTC.